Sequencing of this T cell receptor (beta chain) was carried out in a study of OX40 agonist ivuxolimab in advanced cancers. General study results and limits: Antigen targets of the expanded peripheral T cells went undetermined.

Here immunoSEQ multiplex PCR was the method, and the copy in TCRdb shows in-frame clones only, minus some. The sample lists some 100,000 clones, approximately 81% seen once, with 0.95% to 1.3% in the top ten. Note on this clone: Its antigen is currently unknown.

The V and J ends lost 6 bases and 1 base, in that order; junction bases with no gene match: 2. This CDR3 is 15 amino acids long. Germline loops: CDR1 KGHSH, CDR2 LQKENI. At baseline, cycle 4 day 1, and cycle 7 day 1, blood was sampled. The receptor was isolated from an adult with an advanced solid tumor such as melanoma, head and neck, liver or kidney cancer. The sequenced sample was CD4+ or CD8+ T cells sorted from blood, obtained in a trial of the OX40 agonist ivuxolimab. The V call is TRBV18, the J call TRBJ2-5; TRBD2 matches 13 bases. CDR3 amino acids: CASSRTSGGQETQYF. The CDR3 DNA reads TGTGCCAGCTCGCGGACTAGCGGGGGCCAAGAGACCCAGTACTTC.